These 9 T cell receptor beta chains share one sample of origin, sequenced in a study of CD8 T cells in Susac syndrome. After extraction with the RNeasy kit, roughly 0.5 to 1 ug of the RNA was reverse transcribed using random hexamers. One entry per CDR3 protein results from TCRdb running MiXCR on the immunoSEQ multiplex PCR reads. The top ten clones hold 0.3% to 0.35% of a sample with 100,000 to 110,000 distinct CDR3 sequences, approximately 95% of them seen once. Material for sequencing was CD8+ T cells from PBMCs. These receptors originate from a human donor with Susac syndrome.

The chain has TRBV6-5 and TRBJ1-1, with D possibly being TRBD1 (6 bases). Germline values: CDR1 MNHEY, CDR2 SVGAGI. The CDR3 runs to 15 residues. The ends were cut back, 1 base at V and 4 bases at J, with 13 bases in the middle. The CDR3 loop is CASSYFGGGSTEAFF. In DNA form, the CDR3 reads TGTGCCAGCAGTTACTTCGGGGGCGGGAGCACTGAAGCTTTCTTT.

This sequence joins TRBV9 and TRBJ2-5, with D uncertain. V was cut by 4 bases and J by 4 bases, with 11 bases left in between. Germline V gene lookup returns CDR1 SGDLS and CDR2 YYNGEE. The CDR3 covers 13 residues. DNA for the CDR3: TGTGCCAGCAGCAAGGGAAATCGAGAGACCCAGTACTTC. Encoded protein: CASSKGNRETQYF.

The chain couples TRBV3-1 to TRBJ1-6; 9 nucleotides align to TRBD1. Germline V gene lookup returns CDR1 LGHDT and CDR2 YNNKEL (reference sequence). V was clipped by 6 bases and J by 9 bases; unmatched bases: 3. CDR3 length: 13 amino acids. The CDR3 reads CASSRTGVSPLHF. CDR3 coding DNA: TGTGCCAGCAGTCGGACAGGGGTTTCACCCCTCCACTTT.

V is TRBV4-1 and J is TRBJ2-5, with TRBD1 matching 11 bases. Germline V gene data show CDR1 as MGHRA and CDR2 as YSYEKL. The trim removed 4 bases at V and 3 bases at J, leaving 4 bases unmatched. The CDR3 loop spans 15 amino acids. CDR3 loop: CASSPRDRGEETQYF. The DNA of the CDR3 is TGCGCCAGCAGCCCACGGGACAGGGGGGAAGAGACCCAGTACTTC.

The chain is built from TRBV15 and TRBJ2-7, with 12 bases aligning to TRBD1. Trimming at V came to 10 bases and at J to 1 base, leaving 8 bases not matched to a gene. This CDR3 comprises 15 residues. CDR1 and CDR2 (germline): LNHNV, YYDKDF (reference sequence). Here the CDR3 DNA reads TGTGCCATTAGCCCGGGACAGGGGGCTTCCTACGAGCAGTACTTC. Its protein product is CAISPGQGASYEQYF.

J is TRBJ2-1 and V is TRBV20-1, with 13 bases identical to TRBD2. The ends lost 6 bases at V and 10 bases at J; junction bases unmatched: 6. Per germline, CDR1 DFQATT and CDR2 SNEGSKA (reference sequence). The CDR3 totals 13 residues. CDR3 in DNA: TGCAGTGCCCGACTAGCGGGGGGAAGCGAGCAGTTCTTC. Protein product: CSARLAGGSEQFF.

DNA of the CDR3: TGTGCCAGCAGCCAGGACCTCGGGTCGTCCAATGAGCAGTTCTTC. Its protein is CASSQDLGSSNEQFF. The V gene is TRBV4-2, the J gene TRBJ2-1; D uncertain. The length of the CDR3 is 15 residues. V lost 3 bases and J lost 6, with 15 bases in between. Per germline, CDR1 LGHNA and CDR2 YNFKEQ.

This clonotype occurred a few times. A read error may account for a junction end that differs from germline. The V gene is TRBV5-1, the J gene TRBJ2-5; weak D call: TRBD1 (5 bases). The germline gives CDR1 SGHRS, CDR2 YFSETQ. The CDR3 consists of 12 residues. CDR3 sequence: CASSLGEETQYF. The CDR3 DNA reads TGTGCCAGCAGTTTAGGGGAAGAGACCCAGTACTTC. Drawing the rest from reference TRBV5-1 and TRBJ2-5, the complete variable domain is KAGVTQTPRYLIKTRGQQVTLSCSPISGHRSVSWYQQTPGQGLQFLFEYFSETQRNKGNFPGRFSGRQFSNSRSEMNVSTLELGDSALYLCASSLGEETQYFGPGTRLLVL.

The chain recombines TRBV24-1 with TRBJ2-2; a weak D match, TRBD1 (5 bases). The CDR3 is 13 residues long. Trimming stripped 7 bases from V and 6 bases from J, with 11 bases between. In germline, CDR1 is KGHDR, CDR2 SFDVKD. The CDR3 coding sequence is TGTGCCACCAGCGCGCGACAGCCCGGGGAGCTGTTTTTT. Translation gives CATSARQPGELFF.